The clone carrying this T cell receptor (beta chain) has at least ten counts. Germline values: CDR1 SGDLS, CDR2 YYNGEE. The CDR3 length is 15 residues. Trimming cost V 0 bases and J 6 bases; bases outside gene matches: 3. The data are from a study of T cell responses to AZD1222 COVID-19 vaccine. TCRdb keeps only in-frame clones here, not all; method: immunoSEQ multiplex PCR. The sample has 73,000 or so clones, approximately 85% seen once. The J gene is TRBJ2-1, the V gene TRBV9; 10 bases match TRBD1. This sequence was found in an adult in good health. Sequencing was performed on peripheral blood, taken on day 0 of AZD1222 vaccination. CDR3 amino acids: CASSVAGQGSNEQFF. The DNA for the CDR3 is TGTGCCAGCAGCGTAGCGGGACAGGGGTCCAATGAGCAGTTCTTC.